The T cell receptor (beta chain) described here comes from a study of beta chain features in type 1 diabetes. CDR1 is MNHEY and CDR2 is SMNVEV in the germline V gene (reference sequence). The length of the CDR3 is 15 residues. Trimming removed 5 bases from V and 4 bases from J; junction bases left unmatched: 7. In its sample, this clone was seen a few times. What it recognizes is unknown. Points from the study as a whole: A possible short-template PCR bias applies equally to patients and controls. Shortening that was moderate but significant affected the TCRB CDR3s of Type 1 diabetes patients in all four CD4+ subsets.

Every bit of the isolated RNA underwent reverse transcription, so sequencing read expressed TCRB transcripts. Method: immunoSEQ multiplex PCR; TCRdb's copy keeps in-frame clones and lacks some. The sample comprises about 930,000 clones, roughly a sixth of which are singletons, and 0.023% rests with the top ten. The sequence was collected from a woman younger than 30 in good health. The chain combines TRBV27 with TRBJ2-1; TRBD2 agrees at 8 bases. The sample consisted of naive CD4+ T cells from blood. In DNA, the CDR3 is TGTGCCAGCAGTCGCCGCGGGAGGCCATACAATGAGCAGTTCTTC. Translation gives CASSRRGRPYNEQFF.